Listed here are 26 T cell receptor beta chains from one sample, sequenced in a study of blood T cell repertoires in COVID-19. Sequencing used immunoSEQ multiplex PCR; TCRdb keeps in-frame clones, though not all of them. Of 300,000 to 400,000 clones in the sample, 87% were seen once. The source material was peripheral blood. All receptors derive from a woman aged 50 to 60 with COVID-19, enrolled during active disease.

The chain joins TRBV6-5 to TRBJ1-5; D gene uncertain. The CDR3 loop spans 15 amino acids. V shed 6 bases and J shed 0 bases, with 12 bases lying between them. Per germline, CDR1 MNHEY and CDR2 SVGAGI. The CDR3 DNA reads TGTGCCAGCAGGATCCAGGTTTTTAGCAATCAGCCCCAGCATTTT. It translates to CASRIQVFSNQPQHF.

J is TRBJ2-7 and V is TRBV5-1, with a tentative D call TRBD2 (6 bases). V was pared by 4 bases and J by 2 bases, with 16 bases between. From germline, CDR1 is SGHRS and CDR2 YFSETQ. This CDR3 is built from 15 residues. CDR3 nucleotides: TGCGCCAGCAGCCCGACCTGGGGAGGTGCCTACGAGCAGTACTTC. Protein sequence: CASSPTWGGAYEQYF.

The rearrangement links TRBV6-5 to TRBJ1-5; a weak D match, TRBD1 (6 bases). CDR3 size: 15 residues. Trimming pared 8 bases from V and 2 bases from J, leaving 16 bases between. Germline V CDR1 and CDR2: MNHEY, SVGAGI. CDR3 coding DNA: TGTGCCAGCCTCCATACAGCAGGGGGCAATCAGCCCCAGCATTTT. Translating gives CASLHTAGGNQPQHF.

The CDR3 reads CASSLDPSETQYF. CDR3 coding DNA: TGTGCCAGCAGCTTGGATCCATCCGAGACCCAGTACTTC. The V gene is TRBV5-4, the J gene TRBJ2-5; no reliable D call. V gave up 0 bases and J gave up 5 bases, with 8 bases separating them. CDR1 SGHNT and CDR2 YYREEE come from the germline V gene (reference sequence). The CDR3 is 13 residues long. The full variable domain, its missing parts supplied by reference TRBV5-4 and TRBJ2-5, is ETGVTQSPTHLIKTRGQQVTLRCSSQSGHNTVSWYQQALGQGPQFIFQYYREEENGRGNFPPRFSGLQFPNYSSELNVNALELDDSALYLCASSLDPSETQYFGPGTRLLVL.

The V call is TRBV19, the J call TRBJ1-2, with 10 bases matching TRBD1. CDR3 length: 17 amino acids. Germline V gene lookup returns CDR1 LNHDA and CDR2 SQIVND (reference sequence). After removal of 6 bases from V and 4 bases from J, the junction contained 14 bases not matched to a gene. The DNA for the CDR3 is TGTGCCAGTAGACGGACAGGGGGTTTCGCGTCCTCCTATGGCTACACCTTC. This codes for CASRRTGGFASSYGYTF.

The CDR3 protein is CASSSLEVGPMNTEAFF. DNA of the CDR3: TGTGCCAGCAGCTCACTAGAGGTTGGGCCGATGAACACTGAAGCTTTCTTT. V is TRBV7-9 and J is TRBJ1-1; no firm D call. From germline, CDR1 is SEHNR and CDR2 FQNEAQ (reference sequence). The V gene lost 4 bases and the J gene lost 0 bases, with 18 bases spanning the gap. CDR3 length: 17 residues.

The chain combines TRBV2 with TRBJ2-2; 12 bases align to TRBD2. The CDR3 contains 16 residues. The V gene's germline CDR1 is SNHLY and CDR2 FYNNEI. Trimming at V came to 5 bases and at J to 6 bases, leaving 7 bases not matched to a gene. The CDR3 loop is CASSINRLAGAGELFF. DNA of the CDR3: TGTGCCAGCAGTATAAACAGACTAGCGGGAGCCGGGGAGCTGTTTTTT.

The genes are TRBV10-3 and TRBJ2-1; D ambiguous. The length of the CDR3 is 12 residues. V was pared by 0 bases and J by 8 bases, with 5 bases between. The germline gives CDR1 ENHRY, CDR2 SYGVKD. CDR3 bases: TGTGCCATCAGTGAGTCTAGAGATGAGCAGTTCTTC. It specifies CAISESRDEQFF.

This sequence joins TRBV30 and TRBJ1-3, with 9 bases identical to TRBD1. The length of the CDR3 is 14 residues. The junction had 4 bases not matched to a gene; V was cut back by 3 bases and J by 4 bases. The germline gives CDR1 GTSNPN, CDR2 SVGIG (reference sequence). The CDR3 DNA is TGTGCCTGGAGAGACAGGGGGAAAGGAAACACCATATATTTT. Protein product: CAWRDRGKGNTIYF.

The chain joins TRBV4-1 to TRBJ2-7, with 8 bases lining up with TRBD2. The ends lost 7 bases at V and 5 bases at J; junction bases unmatched: 19. The CDR3 is 17 residues long. Germline V gene lookup returns CDR1 MGHRA and CDR2 YSYEKL. CDR3 sequence reads: CASMGAGSSGKSNEQYF. In DNA form, the CDR3 reads TGCGCCAGCATGGGCGCCGGGAGTAGCGGGAAATCCAACGAGCAGTACTTC.

The J gene is TRBJ1-1, the V gene TRBV15; D might be TRBD1 (5 bases). From germline, CDR1 is LNHNV and CDR2 YYDKDF (reference sequence). V lost 1 base and J 0 bases, leaving 6 bases between the germline ends. The CDR3 runs to 14 residues. CDR3 residues: CATSRGQLNTEAFF. Written as DNA, the CDR3 is TGTGCCACCAGCAGAGGACAGCTGAACACTGAAGCTTTCTTT.

This chain connects TRBV2 to TRBJ2-1; the match to TRBD2 covers 11 bases. V gave up 3 bases and J gave up 13 bases; unmatched junction bases: 5. The CDR3 extends over 13 amino acids. The germline gives CDR1 SNHLY, CDR2 FYNNEI. Written as DNA, the CDR3 is TGTGCCAGCAGTGAGGGACTAGCGGAGGATCAGTTCTTC. Encoded protein: CASSEGLAEDQFF.

The J gene is TRBJ2-5, the V gene TRBV4-1, with 7 positions matching TRBD2. This CDR3 has 13 amino acids. Germline V CDR1 and CDR2: MGHRA, YSYEKL. Losses at the gene ends were 3 bases for V and 7 bases for J; bases not matched to a gene: 5. The CDR3 region is CASSHGTTGTQYF. In nucleotides, the CDR3 is TGCGCCAGCAGCCATGGGACTACCGGGACCCAGTACTTC.

The rearrangement links TRBV30 to TRBJ2-7; D not resolved. The CDR3 is 12 residues long. Germline V gene data show CDR1 as GTSNPN and CDR2 as SVGIG (reference sequence). With 3 bases removed from V and 3 bases from J, the gap between germline ends came to 9 bases. The CDR3 DNA reads as TGTGCCTGGAGCCAAACTGGCTACGAGCAGTACTTC. It yields the protein CAWSQTGYEQYF.

The chain joins TRBV4-1 to TRBJ2-7; 8 positions agree with TRBD2. CDR1 and CDR2 from the germline V gene are MGHRA and YSYEKL. Trimming removed 1 base from V and 0 bases from J; junction bases left unmatched: 5. The CDR3 contains 16 residues. CDR3 residues: CASSQGEREPSYEQYF. The CDR3 DNA follows: TGCGCCAGCAGCCAAGGGGAGCGGGAGCCCTCCTACGAGCAGTACTTC.

This clone was seen a single time. This rearrangement joins TRBV10-2 to TRBJ1-5; 7 positions agree with TRBD1. The V and J ends lost 6 bases and 5 bases, in that order; junction bases with no gene match: 10. Germline V lookup: CDR1 WSHSY, CDR2 SAAADI. This CDR3 spans 15 amino acids. The chain's CDR3 is CASSGYRDRDQPQHF. DNA of the CDR3: TGCGCCAGCAGCGGATACCGGGACAGAGATCAGCCCCAGCATTTT.

In its sample, this clone was seen once. Other DNA sequences in the sample encode the same CDR3. The chain has TRBV27 and TRBJ1-1, with D possibly matching TRBD1 (6 bases). CDR3 size: 14 residues. Germline V gives CDR1 MNHEY, CDR2 SMNVEV (reference sequence). V was shortened by 3 bases and J by 0 bases, with 8 bases between the two germline ends. The CDR3 reads CASSLGAMNTEAFF. Written as DNA, the CDR3 is TGTGCCAGCAGTTTGGGGGCAATGAACACTGAAGCTTTCTTT.

Only a few counts were recorded for this clone. The rearrangement joins TRBV4-1 to TRBJ2-7; TRBD2 matches at 11 bases. The V gene end was trimmed by 3 bases and the J gene end by 3 bases; junction bases not matched to a gene: 7. The CDR3 length is 16 residues. Germline CDR1 is MGHRA and CDR2 is YSYEKL. This chain's CDR3 is CASSQAPGTSGYEQYF. CDR3 nucleotides: TGCGCCAGCAGCCAGGCACCCGGGACTAGCGGCTACGAGCAGTACTTC.

This clone is a singleton in its sample. The rearrangement links TRBV10-1 to TRBJ1-1; D gene uncertain. Germline V CDR1 and CDR2: WNHNN, SYGVQD (reference sequence). Deletions cut 5 bases from V and 3 bases from J, with 10 bases between. The CDR3 spans 13 residues. CDR3 protein: CASSLRVDTEAFF. In DNA form, the CDR3 reads TGCGCCAGCAGTCTACGGGTGGACACTGAAGCTTTCTTT.

This clone is a singleton in its sample. V usage is TRBV2 and J usage is TRBJ2-5, with 7 positions matching TRBD1. The CDR3 extends over 13 amino acids. Trimming cost V 6 bases and J 4 bases; bases outside gene matches: 5. Germline values: CDR1 SNHLY, CDR2 FYNNEI. The CDR3: CASRGDRGETQYF. CDR3 sequence (DNA): TGTGCCAGCAGGGGGGACAGAGGAGAGACCCAGTACTTC.

This clone was seen just once. The chain uses TRBV27 and TRBJ2-3, with a tentative D call TRBD2 (6 bases). CDR1 and CDR2 (germline): MNHEY, SMNVEV (reference sequence). With 3 bases removed from V and 11 bases from J, the gap between germline ends came to 15 bases. The CDR3 covers 13 residues. This chain's CDR3 is CASSFPQGRRQYF. The CDR3, as DNA: TGTGCCAGCAGTTTCCCCCAAGGGAGGAGGCAGTATTTT.

The chain links TRBV3-1 (or the pseudogene TRBV3-2) to TRBJ1-6; D is perhaps TRBD1 (5 bases). With 0 bases removed from V and 7 bases from J, the gap between germline ends came to 13 bases. Germline assignment: CDR1 LGHDT and CDR2 YNNKEL (reference sequence). This CDR3 region has 16 residues. The CDR3 nucleotides are TGTGCCAGCAGCCAAGATGGCGGCAGACAGAATTCACCCCTCCACTTT. As protein: CASSQDGGRQNSPLHF.

The V call is TRBV30, the J call TRBJ1-1; no clear D. The V gene lost 0 bases and the J gene lost 1 base, with 9 bases spanning the gap. The CDR3 runs 14 residues. The germline CDR1 and CDR2 sequences are GTSNPN and SVGIG (reference sequence). The CDR3 DNA reads as TGTGCCTGGAGTGTAAACTCCGCGAACACTGAAGCTTTCTTT. Translated: CAWSVNSANTEAFF.

This sequence joins TRBV10-2 and TRBJ1-2, with D perhaps matching TRBD1 (6 bases). Trimming removed 6 bases at V and 6 bases at J, with 14 bases between. This CDR3 comprises 13 residues. Germline V lookup: CDR1 WSHSY, CDR2 SAAADI. The CDR3 sequence: CASRVLGQNGYTF. As DNA, the CDR3 is TGCGCCAGCAGAGTTCTCGGACAGAATGGCTACACCTTC.

The chain recombines TRBV27 with TRBJ2-7, with TRBD2 matching 8 bases. The ends lost 7 bases at V and 1 base at J; junction bases unmatched: 3. Per germline, CDR1 MNHEY and CDR2 SMNVEV (reference sequence). This CDR3 spans 13 amino acids. DNA of the CDR3: TGTGCCAGCAAAACGGGGGGGTCCTACGAGCAGTACTTC. Translated, it gives CASKTGGSYEQYF.

J is TRBJ2-7 and V is TRBV19; 7 bases are a match to TRBD1. V lost 9 bases to trimming and J lost 0 bases; unmatched junction nucleotides: 5. CDR1 and CDR2 (germline): LNHDA, SQIVND (reference sequence). CDR3 size: 13 residues. DNA of the CDR3: TGTGCCAGGCAGACAGGGAGCTCCTACGAGCAGTACTTC. Protein: CARQTGSSYEQYF.